The 22 T cell receptor beta chains below all came from one sample that was sequenced in a study of graft-versus-host responses after intestinal transplantation. The table came from immunoSEQ multiplex PCR; TCRdb's copy has only in-frame clones and leaves some out. The sample holds approximately 100,000 clones, about 84% seen once. The material sequenced was PBMCs, taken 255 days after intestinal transplant. These receptors were collected from a human patient who received an intestinal transplant, so some T cells may come from the graft donor.

This chain connects TRBV4-1 to TRBJ2-5; D might be TRBD2 (6 bases). CDR1 and CDR2 (germline): MGHRA, YSYEKL. V was clipped by 4 bases and J by 6 bases, with 15 bases between them. This CDR3 region has 14 residues. In nucleotides, the CDR3 is TGCGCCAGCAGCCCGCTTGGGGGGTTTCAGACCCAGTACTTC. Residues: CASSPLGGFQTQYF.

V and J are TRBV5-1 and TRBJ2-1; no reliable D call. V was pared by 0 bases and J by 9 bases, with 10 bases between. Germline V CDR1 and CDR2: SGHRS, YFSETQ. The CDR3 consists of 13 residues. The CDR3 loop is CASSLALGGEQFF. The CDR3 DNA is TGCGCCAGCAGCTTGGCGTTAGGTGGTGAGCAGTTCTTC.

J is TRBJ1-2 and V is TRBV6-6; unclear D gene. Trimming took 0 bases from V and 4 from J, leaving 6 bases between them. The CDR3 loop spans 13 amino acids. CDR1 and CDR2 from the germline V gene are MNHNY and SVGAGI (reference sequence). The CDR3 DNA reads as TGTGCCAGCAGTTACTCGACTAGCTATGGCTACACCTTC. Its translation is CASSYSTSYGYTF.

This chain uses TRBV4-1 with TRBJ2-3; TRBD2 matches 8 bases. Per germline, CDR1 MGHRA and CDR2 YSYEKL. V dropped 1 base and J dropped 2; count of bases not matched to a gene: 11. The CDR3 is 18 amino acids. CDR3: CASSQVAGPTPTTDTQYF. DNA for the CDR3: TGCGCCAGCAGCCAAGTAGCGGGGCCCACACCGACCACAGATACGCAGTATTTT.

The V gene is TRBV7-9, the J gene TRBJ2-3; maybe TRBD2 (5 bases). Germline CDR1 reads SEHNR; CDR2 reads FQNEAQ (reference sequence). Trimming left V 4 bases short and J 3 bases short, with 14 bases between. CDR3 length: 15 residues. Here the CDR3 DNA reads TGTGCCAGCAGCTCACAGACGGGATTGACAGATACGCAGTATTTT. Encoded protein: CASSSQTGLTDTQYF.

This chain connects TRBV4-2 to TRBJ2-3; no clear D. Looked up from germline, CDR1 is LGHNA and CDR2 is YNFKEQ. The CDR3 sequence is 15 residues long. V dropped 4 bases and J dropped 6 bases, with 17 bases sitting between them. This CDR3 is CASSLSYYFIDTQYF. DNA for the CDR3: TGTGCCAGCAGCCTGTCATATTACTTTATTGATACGCAGTATTTT.

The chain couples TRBV6-6 to TRBJ1-2; D might be TRBD1 (5 bases). The germline V gene has CDR1 MNHNY and CDR2 SVGAGI (reference sequence). The CDR3 is made up of 16 amino acids. V shed 2 bases and J shed 2 bases, with 15 bases lying between them. The DNA for the CDR3 is TGTGCCAGCAGTTACACCCCGGGGGGGGAAAACTATGGCTACACCTTC. Translating gives CASSYTPGGENYGYTF.

The rearrangement uses TRBV9 and TRBJ1-2; D gene uncertain. V dropped 8 bases and J dropped 4 bases, with 12 bases sitting between them. The CDR3 is made up of 12 amino acids. Per the germline V gene, CDR1 is SGDLS and CDR2 is YYNGEE. The CDR3 DNA sequence: TGTGCCAGACTAAAGCCTAGCTATGGCTACACCTTC. Translating it yields CARLKPSYGYTF.

For the CDR3, the DNA is TGCGCCAGCAGCTCAAGGACAGGGGGGAACACTGAAGCTTTCTTT. Protein product: CASSSRTGGNTEAFF. J is TRBJ1-1 and V is TRBV5-1, with 10 bases that match TRBD1. CDR3 length: 15 amino acids. CDR1 is SGHRS and CDR2 is YFSETQ in the germline V gene. V dropped 3 bases and J dropped 1; count of bases not matched to a gene: 3.

The rearrangement joins TRBV28 to TRBJ2-7; no definite D call. The CDR3 contains 14 residues. Germline lookup yields CDR1 MDHEN and CDR2 SYDVKM. The V end lost 5 bases, the J end lost 3 bases, and 14 bases lay between the germline ends. As DNA, the CDR3 is TGTGCCAGCAGTCCCCCCGCGTATGGCTACGAGCAGTACTTC. It encodes CASSPPAYGYEQYF. The variable domain in full, with the rest retrieved from reference TRBV28 and TRBJ2-7, is DVKVTQSSRYLVKRTGEKVFLECVQDMDHENMFWYRQDPGLGLRLIYFSYDVKMKEKGDIPEGYSVSREKKERFSLILESASTNQTSMYLCASSPPAYGYEQYFGPGTRLTVT.

The V and J genes are TRBV5-1 and TRBJ1-2; D is uncertain. Germline V lookup: CDR1 SGHRS, CDR2 YFSETQ. CDR3 length equals 17 residues. V lost 3 bases and J 0 bases, leaving 18 bases between the germline ends. CDR3: CASSSRFESGTNYGYTF. CDR3 nucleotides: TGCGCCAGCAGCTCCAGATTTGAATCCGGGACTAACTATGGCTACACCTTC. The full variable domain, with the rest looked up from reference TRBV5-1 and TRBJ1-2, is KAGVTQTPRYLIKTRGQQVTLSCSPISGHRSVSWYQQTPGQGLQFLFEYFSETQRNKGNFPGRFSGRQFSNSRSEMNVSTLELGDSALYLCASSSRFESGTNYGYTFGSGTRLTVV.

DNA for the CDR3: TGTGCCAGCAGTTTGCGGACTAGCGGGGGGTCTTTCACAGATACGCAGTATTTT. As protein: CASSLRTSGGSFTDTQYF. V is TRBV28 and J is TRBJ2-3; 14 nucleotides agree with TRBD2. The length of the CDR3 is 18 residues. V dropped 3 bases and J dropped 2; count of bases not matched to a gene: 7. Germline lookup yields CDR1 MDHEN and CDR2 SYDVKM.

This clone was recorded a few times. The V and J genes are TRBV7-9 and TRBJ1-6; a weak D match, TRBD1 (5 bases). The V end was cut by 2 bases, the J end by 8 bases, with 10 bases between. The CDR3 runs to 14 residues. The germline gives CDR1 SEHNR, CDR2 FQNEAQ (reference sequence). CDR3 region: CASSLRFRDSPLHF. The CDR3 DNA reads as TGTGCCAGCAGCTTAAGGTTCAGGGATTCACCCCTCCACTTT.

The sample holds a few counts of this clone. The DNA for the CDR3 is TGTGCCAGCTGTGGGGGAGGGTATAGCAATCAGCCCCAGCATTTT. It codes for CASCGGGYSNQPQHF. The chain uses TRBV6-5 and TRBJ1-5; possibly TRBD1 for D (5 bases). V dropped 8 bases and J dropped 0 bases, with 14 bases sitting between them. CDR3 length equals 15 residues. Germline loops: CDR1 MNHEY, CDR2 SVGAGI.

This clone was seen a single time. This chain joins TRBV6-5 and TRBJ2-2; the D is unclear. The ends were cut back, 7 bases at V and 0 bases at J, with 9 bases in the middle. This CDR3 is built from 14 residues. The germline V gene has CDR1 MNHEY and CDR2 SVGAGI. CDR3 sequence: CASTGATNTGELFF. In nucleotides, the CDR3 is TGTGCCAGCACTGGAGCAACGAACACCGGGGAGCTGTTTTTT.

This clone was seen only a few times. The rearrangement uses TRBV7-9 and TRBJ1-1; no clear D gene. Per germline, CDR1 SEHNR and CDR2 FQNEAQ (reference sequence). The CDR3 has 14 amino acids. Trimming removed 1 base from V and 8 bases from J, with 14 bases in between. CDR3 sequence reads: CASSLVGGSGEAFF. CDR3 nucleotide sequence: TGTGCCAGCAGCTTAGTAGGAGGCTCCGGGGAAGCTTTCTTT.

The rearrangement joins TRBV11-2 to TRBJ1-1; D gene uncertain. CDR3 length: 15 amino acids. Germline V gives CDR1 SGHAT, CDR2 FQNNGV. V lost 4 bases and J 6 bases, leaving 18 bases between the germline ends. CDR3 bases: TGTGCCAGCAGCTATCCCCAGTGGCCGCCCGCTGAAGCTTTCTTT. It yields the protein CASSYPQWPPAEAFF.

This clone was counted a few times. The chain links TRBV6-5 to TRBJ2-3; no firm D call. In germline, CDR1 is MNHEY, CDR2 SVGAGI. Trimming removed 0 bases at V and 9 bases at J, with 16 bases between. The CDR3 loop spans 15 amino acids. CDR3 region: CASSYSNSQSGTQYF. For the CDR3, the DNA is TGTGCCAGCAGTTACTCGAATTCCCAATCCGGAACGCAGTATTTT.

This clone came up once. This chain joins TRBV5-1 and TRBJ1-2; D is unresolved. Looked up from germline, CDR1 is SGHRS and CDR2 is YFSETQ. The CDR3 consists of 14 residues. The V end was cut by 2 bases, the J end by 0 bases, with 8 bases between. CDR3 nucleotides: TGCGCCAGCAGCTTTGAAGGATCTAACTATGGCTACACCTTC. This gives the protein CASSFEGSNYGYTF.

The chain combines TRBV28 with TRBJ1-1, with D tentatively TRBD1 (6 bases). V was shortened by 10 bases and J by 0 bases, with 21 bases between the two germline ends. This CDR3 has 16 residues. CDR1 is MDHEN and CDR2 is SYDVKM in the germline V gene. Here the CDR3 reads CATSSPGAQMNTEAFF. The CDR3 DNA is TGTGCCACTAGTTCCCCAGGGGCCCAGATGAACACTGAAGCTTTCTTT.

This chain joins TRBV7-3 and TRBJ2-1; D gene unclear. V was trimmed by 5 bases and J by 5 bases, leaving 13 bases between them. Germline lookup yields CDR1 SGHTA and CDR2 FQGTGA. This CDR3 has 14 amino acids. Here the CDR3 DNA reads TGTGCCAGCAGCCGCTCTAGTATTGACAATGAGCAGTTCTTC. It specifies CASSRSSIDNEQFF.

The genes are TRBV4-2 and TRBJ2-6, with D possibly TRBD1 on 5 matching bases. V shed 1 base and J shed 0 bases, with 13 bases lying between them. The germline CDR1 and CDR2 sequences are LGHNA and YNFKEQ. The CDR3 consists of 18 residues. The CDR3 loop is CASSQAGLPISGANVLTF. The CDR3 DNA reads TGTGCCAGCAGCCAAGCAGGGCTCCCAATCTCTGGGGCCAACGTCCTGACTTTC.